This T cell receptor beta chain was profiled in a study of blood T cell repertoires in COVID-19. Per the authors' pipeline: Amplification of reference gene primers was used by the study to estimate nucleated cell counts. Measured with immunoSEQ multiplex PCR; TCRdb has only the in-frame clones, and not every one. The V and J calls and clone size were taken over from that table, and D and trimming were inferred from the DNA. Among around 250,000 clones listed, around four fifths were seen once. The sample was peripheral blood. This receptor was obtained from a man aged 40-55 years with active or convalescent COVID-19.

CDR3 amino acids: CASSLWTSGGAPGEQFF. For the CDR3, the DNA is TGCGCCAGCAGCTTGTGGACTAGCGGGGGGGCCCCTGGTGAGCAGTTCTTC. The V gene is TRBV5-1, the J gene TRBJ2-1; TRBD2 aligns across 15 bases. V gave up 1 base and J gave up 9 bases; unmatched junction bases: 8. Germline CDR1 SGHRS, CDR2 YFSETQ. The CDR3 sequence is 17 residues long.